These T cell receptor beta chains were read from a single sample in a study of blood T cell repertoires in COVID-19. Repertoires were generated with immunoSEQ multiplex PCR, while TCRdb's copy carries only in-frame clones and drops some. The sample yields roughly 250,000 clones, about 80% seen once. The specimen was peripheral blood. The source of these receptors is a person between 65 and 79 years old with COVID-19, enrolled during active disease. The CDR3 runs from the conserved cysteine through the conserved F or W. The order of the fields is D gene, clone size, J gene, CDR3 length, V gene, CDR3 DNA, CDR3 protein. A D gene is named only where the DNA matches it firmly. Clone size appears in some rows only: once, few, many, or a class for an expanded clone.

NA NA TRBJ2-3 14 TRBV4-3 TGCGCCAGCAGCCATGATACGAGCCGTGTCACGCAGTATTTT CASSHDTSRVTQYF
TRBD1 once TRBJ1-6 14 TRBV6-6 TGTGCCAGCAATAACCGGGACAGAGATTCACCCCTCCACTTT CASNNRDRDSPLHF
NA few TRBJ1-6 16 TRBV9 TGTGCCAGCAGCCTACTACCGGATGTATATAATTCACCCCTCCACTTT CASSLLPDVYNSPLHF
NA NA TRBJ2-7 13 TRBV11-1 TGTGCCAGCAGCTTAAACACCAGGGACGAGCAGTACTTC CASSLNTRDEQYF
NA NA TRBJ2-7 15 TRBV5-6 TGTGCCAGCAGCTGGACGGACAGCGACCACTACGAGCAGTACTTC CASSWTDSDHYEQYF
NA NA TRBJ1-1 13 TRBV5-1 TGCGCCAGCTGTCAGGGCGTGAACACTGAAGCTTTCTTT CASCQGVNTEAFF
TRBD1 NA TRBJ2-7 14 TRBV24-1 TGTGCCACCAGTGAACCGGGACAGGGTGACGAGCAGTACTTC CATSEPGQGDEQYF
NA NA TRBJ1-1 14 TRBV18 TGTGCCAGCTCACCCCCGGGAAAGAACACTGAAGCTTTCTTT CASSPPGKNTEAFF
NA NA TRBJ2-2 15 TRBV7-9 TGTGCCAGCAGCCTACGACCGGACAGCACCGGGGAGCTGTTTTTT CASSLRPDSTGELFF
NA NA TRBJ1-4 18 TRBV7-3 TGTGCCAGCAGCTTAAGTTCTGGGGGCGCTACAACTAATGAAAAACTGTTTTTT CASSLSSGGATTNEKLFF
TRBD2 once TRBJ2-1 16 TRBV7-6 TGTGCCAGCAGCTTGGTTCCCGGGACTAGTGACAATGAGCAGTTCTTC CASSLVPGTSDNEQFF
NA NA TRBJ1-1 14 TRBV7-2 TGTGCCAGCAGCTTCAATGCAGGGCTCACTGAAGCTTTCTTT CASSFNAGLTEAFF
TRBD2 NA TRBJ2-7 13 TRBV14 TGTGCCAGCAGCCAAAGGCGGGAGAACTCCCAGTACTTC CASSQRRENSQYF
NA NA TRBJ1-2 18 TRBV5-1 TGCGCCAGCAGCTTGGGGCCTGGCGGGGAGGGGACTAACTATGGCTACACCTTC CASSLGPGGEGTNYGYTF
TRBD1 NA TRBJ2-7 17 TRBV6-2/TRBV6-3 TGTGCCAGCAGTCGGTCCCTAAGACAGGGTATCTCCTACGAGCAGTACTTC CASSRSLRQGISYEQYF
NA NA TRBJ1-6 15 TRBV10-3 TGTGCCATCAGTGAGTCCGGCGGGACCAATTCACCCCTCCACTTT CAISESGGTNSPLHF
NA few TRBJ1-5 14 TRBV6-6 TGTGCCAGCACCCCTCGGAGTAGCAATCAGCCCCAGCATTTT CASTPRSSNQPQHF
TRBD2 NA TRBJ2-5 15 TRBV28 TGTGCCAGCAGCCTTAGCGGGGGGACCCAAGAGACCCAGTACTTC CASSLSGGTQETQYF
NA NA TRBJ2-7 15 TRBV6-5 TGTGCCAGCAGTTACTCGCGTACACAGTCGGGGGAGCAGTACTTC CASSYSRTQSGEQYF
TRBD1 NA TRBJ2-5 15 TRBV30 TGTGCCTGGAGTGTACTCGGGACAGGGGCCGAGACCCAGTACTTC CAWSVLGTGAETQYF
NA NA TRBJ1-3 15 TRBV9 TGTGCCAGCAGCGTAGAAGGTCGCCTTGGAGGCACCATATATTTT CASSVEGRLGGTIYF